Below are 5 T cell receptor beta chains sequenced from a single sample in a study of T cells after yellow fever vaccination. From the 5' RACE reads, TCRdb called clonotypes with MiXCR, one entry per CDR3 protein. The sample carries about 14,000 distinct CDR3 sequences, roughly 8% recorded once. The material was PBMCs, either bulk or a sorted T-cell subset (CD4+, CD8+, memory, or dextramer-sorted; not recorded which), obtained on the day of the yellow fever booster vaccination. The receptor set was obtained from a man between 18 and 29 years old who received the YFV17D yellow fever vaccine.

This clonotype was seen at least ten times. The chain employs TRBV4-2 and TRBJ2-1; D gene unclear. This CDR3 comprises 19 residues. From germline, CDR1 is LGHNA and CDR2 YNFKEQ. V dropped 1 base and J dropped 2 bases, with 21 bases sitting between them. CDR3 DNA: TGTGCCAGCAGCCAAGGTTTAACTTTACAAGGAGCCACCTACAATGAGCAGTTCTTC. Residues: CASSQGLTLQGATYNEQFF.

This clonotype was counted many times. The rearrangement uses TRBV7-2 and TRBJ1-5; D unresolved. Germline CDR1 reads SGHTA; CDR2 reads FQGNSA. With 2 bases removed from V and 0 bases from J, the gap between germline ends came to 8 bases. The CDR3 is made up of 15 amino acids. CDR3 sequence (DNA): TGTGCCAGCAGCTTATGGCATGATAGCAATCAGCCCCAGCATTTT. Protein product: CASSLWHDSNQPQHF.

This sequence joins TRBV7-3 and TRBJ2-7; the match to TRBD1 covers 7 bases. This CDR3 comprises 15 residues. V dropped 3 bases and J dropped 0; count of bases not matched to a gene: 5. The germline V gene has CDR1 SGHTA and CDR2 FQGTGA. In nucleotides, the CDR3 is TGTGCCAGCAGCTTCGGGACAGCAAGCTCCTACGAGCAGTACGTC. Protein product: CASSFGTASSYEQYV.

The sample holds many counts of this clonotype. The junction does not match germline at one end; this may be a read error. The chain carries TRBV18 and TRBJ2-3; a weak D match, TRBD1 (6 bases). CDR3 length: 12 residues. From germline, CDR1 is KGHSH and CDR2 LQKENI. As DNA, the CDR3 is TGTGCCAGCTCTTGGGACACAAATACGCAGTATTTT. Its protein product is CASSWDTNTQYF.

This clonotype was detected many times. The V and J genes are TRBV9 and TRBJ1-5, with D hard to call. The CDR3 has 12 residues. The germline V gene encodes CDR1 SGDLS and CDR2 YYNGEE. V dropped 6 bases and J dropped 7 bases, with 11 bases sitting between them. CDR3 nucleotides: TGTGCCAGCAAGGTGCCGGGGCAGCCCCAGCATTTT. This encodes CASKVPGQPQHF.